This T cell receptor (beta chain) is drawn from a study of vaccination effects on CD4 cells after COVID-19. Isolation of CD4+ T cells took place after approximately ten days of culture. Two doses of BNT162b2 or mRNA-1273 vaccine were administered to participants. Only in-frame clones appear in the TCRdb table, and some are missing; sequencing was by immunoSEQ multiplex PCR. This sample has approximately 57,000 clones; 78% occur once, and the top ten carry more than 3.5%. The germline CDR1 and CDR2 sequences are MDHEN and SYDVKM. The CDR3 contains 14 residues. V was pared by 3 bases and J by 6 bases, with 4 bases of the junction left unmatched. Concerning this clone itself: Its antigen is not known.

The chain carries TRBV28 and TRBJ1-2; 10 nucleotides align to TRBD1. The material was CD4+ T cells from PBMCs cultured without peptide, obtained after COVID-19 vaccination. This sequence originates from a human donor who received a COVID-19 vaccine. CDR3 bases: TGTGCCAGCAGTTTGACAGGGGGCAGGAATGGCTACACCTTC. Protein sequence: CASSLTGGRNGYTF.